The 25 T cell receptor beta chains below were found in one sample sequenced in a study of T cell changes during pregnancy in multiple sclerosis. The assay was immunoSEQ multiplex PCR, and TCRdb's table has in-frame clones only and misses some. This table holds about 48,000 clones, about 93% found once. The sequences come from CD4+ T cells from peripheral blood mononuclear cells, collected in the first trimester of pregnancy. These receptors all stem from a female donor with multiple sclerosis, enrolled in a pregnancy study.

V gene TRBV6-1 combines with J gene TRBJ1-5; D might be TRBD1 (6 bases). Trimming stripped 10 bases from V and 5 bases from J, with 15 bases between. The CDR3 sequence is 13 residues long. Germline V gene lookup returns CDR1 MNHNS and CDR2 SASEGT. CDR3 DNA: TGTGCCATCGCGGACAGAAGGTATCAGCCCCAGCATTTT. Amino acids: CAIADRRYQPQHF.

This clone was seen only once. V is TRBV4-1 and J is TRBJ1-5; 7 positions agree with TRBD1. The CDR3 spans 16 residues. Unmatched junction bases numbered 6, after V lost 0 bases and J lost 4 bases. Per the germline V gene, CDR1 is MGHRA and CDR2 is YSYEKL. Here the CDR3 DNA reads TGCGCCAGCAGCCAAGAATGGACAGGACAAAATCAGCCCCAGCATTTT. This translates into CASSQEWTGQNQPQHF.

This clone was observed a handful of times. J is TRBJ2-5 and V is TRBV29-1; 8 bases fit TRBD2. Germline V gene sequence: CDR1 SQVTM, CDR2 ANQGSEA. The ends lost 3 bases at V and 3 bases at J; junction bases unmatched: 3. The CDR3 has 13 amino acids. CDR3 residues: CSVDRGGEETQYF. The CDR3 DNA follows: TGCAGCGTTGATCGGGGGGGGGAAGAGACCCAGTACTTC.

The chain joins TRBV5-5 to TRBJ1-3, with TRBD1 matching over 10 bases. The trim removed 1 base at V and 7 bases at J, leaving 2 bases unmatched. The CDR3 totals 14 residues. CDR1 is SGHKS and CDR2 is YYEKEE in the germline V gene (reference sequence). The CDR3 sequence is CASSLPGQGNTIYF. For the CDR3, the DNA is TGTGCCAGCAGCTTGCCGGGACAGGGGAACACCATATATTTT.

This rearrangement joins TRBV14 to TRBJ2-3, with 9 bases lining up with TRBD2. Germline assignment: CDR1 SGHDN and CDR2 FVKESK. The length of the CDR3 is 14 residues. V dropped 5 bases and J dropped 6; count of bases not matched to a gene: 6. CDR3: CASSIAGVLDTQYF. The CDR3 DNA follows: TGTGCCAGCAGCATAGCGGGGGTGCTTGATACGCAGTATTTT.

V and J are TRBV6-5 and TRBJ1-1; D is possibly TRBD1 (6 bases). Per germline, CDR1 MNHEY and CDR2 SVGAGI. The CDR3 contains 14 residues. The V end was cut by 6 bases, the J end by 1 base, with 12 bases between. CDR3 sequence: CASSADRRNTEAFF. The CDR3 DNA is TGTGCCAGCAGCGCAGACAGGAGGAACACTGAAGCTTTCTTT.

The chain joins TRBV5-8 to TRBJ1-1; possible D gene TRBD1, 6 bases. CDR3 size: 14 residues. V was cut by 1 base and J by 1 base, with 8 bases left in between. Germline V gives CDR1 SGHTS, CDR2 YDEGEE. The CDR3 loop reads CASSLTGPNTEAFF. The CDR3 DNA reads TGTGCCAGCAGCTTGACAGGGCCGAACACTGAAGCTTTCTTT. Combining the CDR3 with reference TRBV5-8 and TRBJ1-1 gives the whole variable domain EAGVTQSPTHLIKTRGQQATLRCSPISGHTSVYWYQQALGLGLQFLLWYDEGEERNRGNFPPRFSGRQFPNYSSELNVNALELEDSALYLCASSLTGPNTEAFFGQGTRLTVV.

The chain joins TRBV7-3 to TRBJ2-1, with TRBD1 identical over 7 bases. CDR3 length: 16 amino acids. Germline V gene data show CDR1 as SGHTA and CDR2 as FQGTGA. The J segment lost 7 bases and the V segment lost 5 bases, leaving 14 bases of the junction unmatched. CDR3 protein: CASSRRGTERGNEQFF. The CDR3 DNA reads TGTGCCAGCAGCCGACGTGGGACAGAGAGGGGGAATGAGCAGTTCTTC.

This chain joins TRBV27 and TRBJ1-6; D ambiguous. V gave up 5 bases and J gave up 0 bases, with 14 bases separating them. Germline CDR1 reads MNHEY; CDR2 reads SMNVEV (reference sequence). The CDR3 sequence is 17 residues long. CDR3 DNA sequence: TGTGCCAGCAGTCGGACGGGAAAGAGCTCCTATAATTCACCCCTCCACTTT. Translated: CASSRTGKSSYNSPLHF.

This chain links TRBV6-5 with TRBJ2-7, with D tentatively TRBD1 (6 bases). The V and J ends lost 7 bases and 0 bases respectively, with 13 bases between them. Germline loops: CDR1 MNHEY, CDR2 SVGAGI. The CDR3 sequence is 14 residues long. As DNA, the CDR3 is TGTGCCAGCACCCGGACAGTTGGCTCCTACGAGCAGTACTTC. Protein sequence: CASTRTVGSYEQYF.

This chain joins TRBV5-1 and TRBJ2-1; 11 nucleotides agree with TRBD2. After removal of 4 bases from V and 7 bases from J, the junction contained 13 bases not matched to a gene. CDR3 length: 17 amino acids. Germline V gene sequence: CDR1 SGHRS, CDR2 YFSETQ. In DNA form, the CDR3 reads TGCGCCAGCAGCCAATACAAGACTAGCGGGGCGGGTAATGAGCAGTTCTTC. This codes for CASSQYKTSGAGNEQFF.

The rearrangement joins TRBV16 to TRBJ2-7; TRBD2 is a possible D gene (6 bases). The V end lost 0 bases, the J end lost 6 bases, and 12 bases lay between the germline ends. Looked up from germline, CDR1 is KGHSY and CDR2 is FQNENV. The CDR3 consists of 14 residues. CDR3 sequence: CASSQSIGGFEQYF. In nucleotides, the CDR3 is TGTGCCAGCAGCCAATCGATTGGAGGGTTCGAGCAGTACTTC.

CDR3 protein: CAWNRRGVTGELFF. In DNA form, the CDR3 reads TGTGCCTGGAATAGGCGGGGGGTTACCGGGGAGCTGTTTTTT. The chain links TRBV30 to TRBJ2-2; 8 bases fit TRBD2. The CDR3 length is 14 residues. The germline gives CDR1 GTSNPN, CDR2 SVGIG (reference sequence). Losses at the gene ends were 4 bases for V and 5 bases for J; bases not matched to a gene: 6. Full variable domain (outside the CDR3, taken from reference TRBV30 and TRBJ2-2): SQTIHQWPATLVQPVGSPLSLECTVEGTSNPNLYWYRQAAGRGLQLLFYSVGIGQISSEVPQNLSASRPQDRQFILSSKKLLLSDSGFYLCAWNRRGVTGELFFGEGSRLTVL.

This sequence joins TRBV11-2 and TRBJ2-1, with 7 positions matching TRBD2. The CDR3 sequence is 16 residues long. V shed 5 bases and J 0 bases; nucleotides not matched to a gene: 7. CDR1 is SGHAT, CDR2 FQNNGV, per germline. Here the CDR3 reads CASSPIAGSSYNEQFF. The DNA for the CDR3 is TGTGCCAGCAGCCCAATAGCGGGTAGCTCCTACAATGAGCAGTTCTTC.

This chain connects TRBV14 to TRBJ1-2; a possible D gene is TRBD1 (6 bases). This CDR3 has 12 amino acids. Germline V lookup: CDR1 SGHDN, CDR2 FVKESK. Between the trimmed V and J ends, which lost 11 bases and 7 bases, there was a span of 17 bases. The CDR3 here is CACNRATGGYTF. For the CDR3, the DNA is TGTGCCTGCAACAGGGCTACGGGTGGCTACACCTTC.

The chain recombines TRBV5-1 with TRBJ2-2; D perhaps matches TRBD2 (6 bases). The CDR3 spans 13 residues. Germline-derived CDR1 and CDR2 are SGHRS and YFSETQ. Trimming left V 6 bases short and J 7 bases short, with 13 bases between. The CDR3 DNA sequence: TGCGCCAGCACGGCGGGGCCAAGCGGGGAGCTGTTTTTT. Translated: CASTAGPSGELFF.

The sample holds one count of this clone. The J gene is TRBJ1-6, the V gene TRBV6-5; no definite D call. The V and J ends lost 7 bases and 6 bases respectively, with 13 bases between them. CDR1 and CDR2 (germline): MNHEY, SVGAGI. The CDR3 is 14 residues long. The CDR3 loop is CASKPTRSNSPLHF. The CDR3 DNA reads as TGTGCCAGCAAACCGACACGGTCTAATTCACCCCTCCACTTT.

CDR3 loop: CASHDRAVGSSPLHF. The CDR3 DNA is TGTGCCAGCCATGACCGCGCGGTAGGGAGTTCACCCCTCCACTTT. The chain uses TRBV7-8 and TRBJ1-6; D is ambiguous. The CDR3 extends over 15 amino acids. The V gene's germline CDR1 is SGHVS and CDR2 FQNEAQ. Trimming took 8 bases from V and 9 from J, leaving 20 bases between them.

The chain is built from TRBV5-1 and TRBJ1-3; TRBD1 might be the D (5 bases). Germline lookup yields CDR1 SGHRS and CDR2 YFSETQ. V gave up 0 bases and J gave up 4 bases, with 14 bases separating them. The CDR3 totals 16 residues. CDR3 in DNA: TGCGCCAGCAGCTTGGCCGGGCAGGGAAACGGAAACACCATATATTTT. Protein product: CASSLAGQGNGNTIYF.

The chain has TRBV30 and TRBJ2-7; 7 positions agree with TRBD1. Germline V gene data show CDR1 as GTSNPN and CDR2 as SVGIG (reference sequence). The CDR3 runs 13 residues. V trimming: 3 bases; J trimming: 4 bases; junction bases outside the gene matches: 6. CDR3 in DNA: TGTGCCTGGAGGACAGGGAATTTGTACGAGCAGTACTTC. Its protein product is CAWRTGNLYEQYF.

V and J are TRBV7-2 and TRBJ2-3; TRBD1 aligns across 7 bases. V lost 1 base, J lost 2 bases, and 3 bases stayed unmatched. The CDR3 has 15 residues. CDR1 SGHTA and CDR2 FQGNSA come from the germline V gene. The CDR3 nucleotides read TGTGCCAGCAGCTTAGTACAGGGGTCCACAGATACGCAGTATTTT. Amino acids: CASSLVQGSTDTQYF.

The V call is TRBV11-2, the J call TRBJ2-5; 8 bases line up with TRBD1. V lost 4 bases and J lost 7; bases outside the gene matches: 11. Germline loops: CDR1 SGHAT, CDR2 FQNNGV. This CDR3 comprises 15 residues. Written as DNA, the CDR3 is TGTGCCAGCAGCTCCACCCGACAGGGGTTGGGGACCCAGTACTTC. Translated, it gives CASSSTRQGLGTQYF.

This chain joins TRBV4-1 and TRBJ2-1; TRBD2 is a possible D gene (5 bases). This CDR3 comprises 14 residues. From germline, CDR1 is MGHRA and CDR2 YSYEKL. Trimming removed 1 base at V and 6 bases at J, with 10 bases between. The CDR3 reads CASSQGLRSNEQFF. CDR3 nucleotides: TGCGCCAGCAGCCAAGGACTAAGGTCCAATGAGCAGTTCTTC.

This rearrangement joins TRBV27 to TRBJ2-3; D is ambiguous. The V gene lost 5 bases and the J gene lost 4 bases, with 7 bases spanning the gap. Germline V gives CDR1 MNHEY, CDR2 SMNVEV (reference sequence). CDR3 length: 12 amino acids. The CDR3 DNA is TGTGCCAGCAGTCCCCTTTCAGATACGCAGTATTTT. This sequence encodes CASSPLSDTQYF.

The gene calls are TRBV5-8 and TRBJ1-5; D is perhaps TRBD1 (5 bases). The length of the CDR3 is 15 residues. Per germline, CDR1 SGHTS and CDR2 YDEGEE. Trimming removed 7 bases at V and 4 bases at J, with 18 bases between. The CDR3 region is CASFVSGGLNQPQHF. In DNA, the CDR3 is TGTGCCAGCTTCGTCTCGGGGGGTCTTAATCAGCCCCAGCATTTT. The variable domain in full, with the rest retrieved from reference TRBV5-8 and TRBJ1-5, is EAGVTQSPTHLIKTRGQQATLRCSPISGHTSVYWYQQALGLGLQFLLWYDEGEERNRGNFPPRFSGRQFPNYSSELNVNALELEDSALYLCASFVSGGLNQPQHFGDGTRLSIL.